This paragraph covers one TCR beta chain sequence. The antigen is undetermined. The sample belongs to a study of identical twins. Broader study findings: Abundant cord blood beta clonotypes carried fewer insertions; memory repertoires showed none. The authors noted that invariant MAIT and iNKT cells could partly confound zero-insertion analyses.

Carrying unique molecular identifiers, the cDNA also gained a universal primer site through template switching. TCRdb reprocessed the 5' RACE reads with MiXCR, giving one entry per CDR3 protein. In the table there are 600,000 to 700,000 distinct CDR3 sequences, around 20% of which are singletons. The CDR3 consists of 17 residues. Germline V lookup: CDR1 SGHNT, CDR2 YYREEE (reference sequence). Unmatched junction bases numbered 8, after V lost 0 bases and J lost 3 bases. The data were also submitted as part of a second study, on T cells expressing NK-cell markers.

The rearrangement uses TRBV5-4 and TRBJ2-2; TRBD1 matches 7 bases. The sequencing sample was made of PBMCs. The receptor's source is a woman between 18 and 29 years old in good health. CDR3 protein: CASSLARRGRYTGELFF. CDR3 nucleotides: TGTGCCAGCAGCTTGGCAAGAAGGGGGCGGTACACCGGGGAGCTGTTTTTT.